Below, 32 T cell receptor beta chains from the same sample are listed, as sequenced in a study of identical twins. In TCRdb, the 5' RACE reads were re-called with MiXCR into one record per CDR3 protein. Among hundreds of thousands of distinct CDR3 sequences listed, around 24% were seen once. The data were also submitted as part of a second study, on yellow fever vaccine responses in identical twins.

What was sequenced was CD4+ T cells sorted from blood. These TCRs come from a young woman in good health.

This clonotype showed up just a few times. The chain carries TRBV12-3 or TRBV12-4 and TRBJ2-3, with D tentatively TRBD1 or TRBD2 (5 bases each). The CDR3 contains 15 residues. V lost 3 bases to trimming and J lost 0 bases, with 10 bases between them. Here the CDR3 DNA reads TGTGCCAGCAGTTTGGGACCAGATAGCACAGATACGCAGTATTTT. Residues: CASSLGPDSTDTQYF.

In this sample, this clonotype turned up a few times. CDR3: CASSLGGTSGSYEQYF. The CDR3 DNA reads as TGCGCCAGCAGCTTGGGGGGGACTAGCGGCTCCTACGAGCAGTACTTC. The chain joins TRBV5-1 to TRBJ2-7, with 11 bases that match TRBD2. With 0 bases clipped from V and 0 bases from J, the junction kept 2 bases outside the gene matches. CDR1 is SGHRS and CDR2 is YFSETQ in the germline V gene. CDR3 length: 16 residues.

Only a few counts were recorded for this clonotype. The J gene is TRBJ2-5, the V gene TRBV12-3 or TRBV12-4; D possibly corresponds to TRBD1 (6 bases). V was shortened by 5 bases and J by 3 bases, with 10 bases between the two germline ends. The CDR3 consists of 13 residues. This CDR3 is CASSPWTEETQYF. CDR3 in DNA: TGTGCCAGCAGTCCCTGGACAGAAGAGACCCAGTACTTC.

This chain uses TRBV6-6 with TRBJ2-1; 7 nucleotides line up with TRBD1. CDR1 and CDR2 from the germline V gene are MNHNY and SVGAGI (reference sequence). The CDR3 is made up of 13 amino acids. With V trimmed by 6 bases and J by 14 bases, 13 bases remained unmatched. This CDR3 reads CASRVTGSLVEFF. CDR3 sequence (DNA): TGTGCCAGCAGGGTGACAGGGTCATTGGTAGAGTTCTTC.

V and J are TRBV11-2 and TRBJ2-7, with a possible D match to TRBD2 (6 bases). The CDR3 consists of 14 residues. The germline V gene has CDR1 SGHAT and CDR2 FQNNGV. Trimming stripped 2 bases from V and 7 bases from J, with 15 bases between. CDR3 coding DNA: TGTGCCAGCAGCTTAACTGGCGGGACCGGGGAGCAGTACTTC. It codes for CASSLTGGTGEQYF.

This chain connects TRBV10-3 to TRBJ1-6; D is undetermined. This CDR3 region has 14 residues. V shed 6 bases and J shed 9 bases, with 15 bases lying between them. The germline gives CDR1 ENHRY, CDR2 SYGVKD. The CDR3 region is CAIRADEAGSPLHF. DNA of the CDR3: TGTGCCATCAGGGCAGACGAAGCAGGTTCACCCCTCCACTTT.

The chain recombines TRBV29-1 with TRBJ2-3; D not resolved. This CDR3 region has 15 residues. The germline gives CDR1 SQVTM, CDR2 ANQGSEA. Trimming left V 6 bases short and J 2 bases short, with 18 bases between. CDR3 coding DNA: TGCAGCGTCCGACCCCCGGACGCCCTCACAGATACGCAGTATTTT. Protein: CSVRPPDALTDTQYF.

This clonotype was found a few times. The chain is built from TRBV7-7 and TRBJ1-5; D gene ambiguous. Germline lookup yields CDR1 SSHAT and CDR2 FNYEAQ (reference sequence). V was trimmed by 5 bases and J by 4 bases, leaving 9 bases between them. This CDR3 is 13 amino acids long. CDR3 bases: TGTGCCAGCAGCAGCGGGGAGAATCAGCCCCAGCATTTT. Encoded protein: CASSSGENQPQHF.

The V call is TRBV5-1, the J call TRBJ2-3; 9 bases match TRBD2. Germline CDR1 and CDR2: SGHRS and YFSETQ. The CDR3 sequence is 19 residues long. J gave up 2 bases and V 2 bases, and 15 bases lay outside the gene matches. CDR3 bases: TGCGCCAGCAGCTTAGGGTGGGTCCAGCGGGAGGCCTTCACAGATACGCAGTATTTT. Its protein is CASSLGWVQREAFTDTQYF.

The V call is TRBV29-1, the J call TRBJ2-7, with D unresolved. The CDR3 loop spans 11 amino acids. V dropped 6 bases and J dropped 7 bases, with 13 bases sitting between them. CDR1 SQVTM and CDR2 ANQGSEA come from the germline V gene. CDR3 DNA sequence: TGCAGCGTGCTTTGGGCCTGGGAGCAGTACTTC. Protein: CSVLWAWEQYF.

This clonotype was seen more than once but under ten times. The chain is built from TRBV12-3 or TRBV12-4 and TRBJ2-3, with TRBD1 matching over 7 bases. The CDR3 consists of 16 residues. After removal of 4 bases from V and 0 bases from J, the junction contained 7 bases not matched to a gene. The CDR3 sequence: CASSSQGEISTDTQYF. CDR3 DNA sequence: TGTGCCAGCAGTTCCCAGGGGGAAATTAGCACAGATACGCAGTATTTT.

This chain links TRBV5-1 with TRBJ2-2; no definite D call. The CDR3 has 15 residues. Germline-derived CDR1 and CDR2 are SGHRS and YFSETQ. The V end lost 0 bases, the J end lost 4 bases, and 10 bases lay between the germline ends. CDR3: CASSLVLSGTGELFF. CDR3 nucleotides: TGCGCCAGCAGCTTGGTGTTGTCCGGCACCGGGGAGCTGTTTTTT.

This clonotype has a handful of counts. The rearrangement links TRBV12-3 or TRBV12-4 to TRBJ2-1; TRBD2 is a possible D gene (7 bases). V was shortened by 0 bases and J by 6 bases, with 15 bases between the two germline ends. The length of the CDR3 is 16 residues. The CDR3 sequence: CASSLAYRRGGNEQFF. The CDR3 bases are TGTGCCAGCAGTTTAGCATATAGAAGGGGGGGCAATGAGCAGTTCTTC.

This clonotype came up a few times. The chain joins TRBV20-1 to TRBJ2-6; 7 bases fit TRBD1. The CDR3 contains 16 residues. Germline assignment: CDR1 DFQATT and CDR2 SNEGSKA (reference sequence). V lost 6 bases to trimming and J lost 0 bases; unmatched junction nucleotides: 8. The CDR3 sequence: CSATGTESSGANVLTF. The CDR3 DNA follows: TGCAGTGCAACCGGGACAGAGAGCTCTGGGGCCAACGTCCTGACTTTC.

Many counts were recorded for this clonotype. The V gene is TRBV5-1, the J gene TRBJ1-1; D is possibly TRBD1 (6 bases). Germline CDR1 and CDR2: SGHRS and YFSETQ. Trimming took 4 bases from V and 1 from J, leaving 14 bases between them. This CDR3 has 15 amino acids. The CDR3 region is CASSRQAFSNTEAFF. The CDR3 nucleotides are TGCGCCAGCAGCCGACAGGCGTTTTCGAACACTGAAGCTTTCTTT.

This chain links TRBV20-1 with TRBJ2-1, with TRBD2 matching 9 bases. J was trimmed by 5 bases and V by 0 bases; bases with no gene match: 11. The CDR3 is made up of 17 amino acids. The germline V gene encodes CDR1 DFQATT and CDR2 SNEGSKA (reference sequence). In DNA, the CDR3 is TGCAGTGCTAGAGATGGGCGCCGACTAGCGGTTCACAATGAGCAGTTCTTC. Protein sequence: CSARDGRRLAVHNEQFF.

In this sample, this clonotype turned up a few times. V and J are TRBV10-3 and TRBJ2-1, with 14 bases lining up with TRBD2. The CDR3 extends over 16 amino acids. V was clipped by 4 bases and J by 8 bases; unmatched bases: 7. Germline-derived CDR1 and CDR2 are ENHRY and SYGVKD. CDR3 nucleotides: TGTGCCATCAGTGGCGGACTAGCGGGAGGATGGGATGAGCAGTTCTTC. It specifies CAISGGLAGGWDEQFF.

Many counts were recorded for this clonotype. This chain joins TRBV29-1 and TRBJ2-1; no definite D call. This CDR3 has 12 residues. V shed 3 bases and J shed 7 bases, with 10 bases lying between them. Germline V gives CDR1 SQVTM, CDR2 ANQGSEA. CDR3 protein: CSVDGRWNEQFF. The CDR3 nucleotides are TGCAGCGTTGACGGCAGGTGGAATGAGCAGTTCTTC.

This clonotype came up a few times. This chain connects TRBV4-1 to TRBJ1-6, with 7 positions matching TRBD1. Per germline, CDR1 MGHRA and CDR2 YSYEKL. This CDR3 comprises 16 residues. Trimming cost V 1 base and J 5 bases; bases outside gene matches: 5. The CDR3 loop reads CASSQGTGVNNSPLHF. CDR3 nucleotide sequence: TGCGCCAGCAGCCAAGGGACAGGAGTCAATAATTCACCCCTCCACTTT.

This clonotype was observed a handful of times. The chain employs TRBV7-2 and TRBJ2-5; 7 nucleotides line up with TRBD2. The CDR3 sequence is 15 residues long. After removal of 1 base from V and 5 bases from J, the junction contained 7 bases not matched to a gene. Looked up from germline, CDR1 is SGHTA and CDR2 is FQGNSA. DNA of the CDR3: TGTGCCAGCAGCTTAGGAGGGAAGGGAGGGGAGACCCAGTACTTC. It translates to CASSLGGKGGETQYF.

Comments on this clonotype: This is likely a read error, given that the CDR3 carries no conserved phenylalanine or tryptophan at its end. It is unclear where the CDR3 begins or ends on the DNA, so no DNA is shown, and the CDR3 is as TCRdb lists it. This chain joins TRBV9 and TRBJ2-5. Germline CDR1 SGDLS, CDR2 YYNGEE. The CDR3 adds up to 12 amino acids, both ends counted. Here the CDR3 reads CASSVGHRTPNG.

This clonotype came up a few times. The CDR3 bases are TGTGCCAGCAGCCAAGTTGGGTATCAGCCCCAGCATTTT. Amino acid sequence: CASSQVGYQPQHF. The chain links TRBV4-2 to TRBJ1-5; D is undetermined. Germline V gene lookup returns CDR1 LGHNA and CDR2 YNFKEQ. This CDR3 has 13 residues. Trimming shortened V by 1 base and J by 5 bases, and 6 bases separated the two germline ends.

There are a few counts of this clonotype. V gene TRBV5-1 combines with J gene TRBJ2-7, with TRBD1 matching over 8 bases. Germline trimming cut 0 bases from V and 0 bases from J; bases unmatched to any gene: 8. Germline V gene lookup returns CDR1 SGHRS and CDR2 YFSETQ. The CDR3 loop spans 17 amino acids. The CDR3 sequence is CASSLEVTGAASYEQYF. The CDR3 nucleotides read TGCGCCAGCAGCTTGGAAGTGACAGGGGCAGCCTCCTACGAGCAGTACTTC. Combining the CDR3 with reference TRBV5-1 and TRBJ2-7 gives the whole variable domain KAGVTQTPRYLIKTRGQQVTLSCSPISGHRSVSWYQQTPGQGLQFLFEYFSETQRNKGNFPGRFSGRQFSNSRSEMNVSTLELGDSALYLCASSLEVTGAASYEQYFGPGTRLTVT.

This clonotype was seen a few times. The chain employs TRBV20-1 and TRBJ2-2, with TRBD2 matching over 8 bases. From germline, CDR1 is DFQATT and CDR2 SNEGSKA (reference sequence). Germline trimming cut 4 bases from V and 3 bases from J; bases unmatched to any gene: 10. CDR3 length equals 16 residues. The CDR3 region has the DNA TGCAGTGCTACCCGGGGGGGAAGCCCCCACACCGGGGAGCTGTTTTTT. Protein sequence: CSATRGGSPHTGELFF.

The rearrangement uses TRBV20-1 and TRBJ2-3, with TRBD1 identical over 7 bases. The germline CDR1 and CDR2 sequences are DFQATT and SNEGSKA (reference sequence). V was pared by 0 bases and J by 2 bases, with 5 bases of the junction left unmatched. The CDR3 extends over 15 amino acids. In DNA form, the CDR3 reads TGCAGTGCTAGAGATCCGACAGGGCCCACAGATACGCAGTATTTT. Its translation: CSARDPTGPTDTQYF.

V gene TRBV11-3 combines with J gene TRBJ1-1; perhaps TRBD1 as D (6 bases). Looked up from germline, CDR1 is SGHNT and CDR2 is YENEEA. This CDR3 has 15 residues. With 6 bases removed from V and 0 bases from J, the gap between germline ends came to 14 bases. In nucleotides, the CDR3 is TGTGCCAGCAGTCTAATCTGGGACATGAACACTGAAGCTTTCTTT. It is translated as CASSLIWDMNTEAFF. Filled out from reference TRBV11-3 and TRBJ1-1, the complete variable domain reads EAGVVQSPRYKIIEKKQPVAFWCNPISGHNTLYWYLQNLGQGPELLIRYENEEAVDDSQLPKDRFSAERLKGVDSTLKIQPAELGDSAVYLCASSLIWDMNTEAFFGQGTRLTVV.

This chain joins TRBV6-2 or TRBV6-3 and TRBJ2-7; D perhaps matches TRBD2 (5 bases). The V end was cut by 5 bases, the J end by 2 bases, with 16 bases between. Germline CDR1 reads MNHEY; CDR2 reads SVGEGT. This CDR3 has 15 amino acids. CDR3 residues: CASSPLGERPYEQYF. DNA of the CDR3: TGTGCCAGCAGTCCCCTCGGGGAGAGACCCTACGAGCAGTACTTC.

The chain joins TRBV18 to TRBJ1-4; D unresolved. The germline V and J ends were trimmed by 2 bases and 4 bases, with 8 bases remaining between them. In germline, CDR1 is KGHSH, CDR2 LQKENI. The CDR3 totals 14 residues. CDR3 DNA sequence: TGTGCCAGCTCACCATGGGCAGATAATGAAAAACTGTTTTTT. Translating gives CASSPWADNEKLFF.

This clonotype was recorded a few times. J is TRBJ2-2 and V is TRBV9; 14 bases align to TRBD2. CDR1 is SGDLS, CDR2 YYNGEE, per germline. Trimming cost V 2 bases and J 1 base; bases outside gene matches: 7. The length of the CDR3 is 19 residues. The CDR3 DNA is TGTGCCAGCAGCGTTTTCACCGGGACTAGCGGGGGGAACACCGGGGAGCTGTTTTTT. This translates into CASSVFTGTSGGNTGELFF.

This sequence joins TRBV2 and TRBJ2-7; possible D gene TRBD2, 5 bases. Germline assignment: CDR1 SNHLY and CDR2 FYNNEI. The ends were cut back, 6 bases at V and 1 base at J, with 10 bases in the middle. There are 13 residues in the CDR3. The CDR3 DNA follows: TGTGCCAGCAGACTAGTTCTGTCCTACGAGCAGTACTTC. Translation gives CASRLVLSYEQYF.

This clonotype was observed a few times. The chain employs TRBV2 and TRBJ2-1, with D tentatively TRBD1 (6 bases). CDR3 length equals 16 residues. The germline V gene has CDR1 SNHLY and CDR2 FYNNEI. V lost 6 bases and J 0 bases, leaving 15 bases between the germline ends. The DNA for the CDR3 is TGTGCCAGCAGATTCGGACAGATGAGCTCCTACAATGAGCAGTTCTTC. Translation: CASRFGQMSSYNEQFF.

This clonotype was counted between two and nine times. The chain is built from TRBV2 and TRBJ2-2; D call uncertain. The V and J ends lost 6 bases and 4 bases respectively, with 6 bases between them. Germline-derived CDR1 and CDR2 are SNHLY and FYNNEI. The CDR3 runs 12 residues. The CDR3 sequence is CASRVATGELFF. The CDR3 nucleotides are TGTGCCAGCAGGGTAGCCACCGGGGAGCTGTTTTTT.